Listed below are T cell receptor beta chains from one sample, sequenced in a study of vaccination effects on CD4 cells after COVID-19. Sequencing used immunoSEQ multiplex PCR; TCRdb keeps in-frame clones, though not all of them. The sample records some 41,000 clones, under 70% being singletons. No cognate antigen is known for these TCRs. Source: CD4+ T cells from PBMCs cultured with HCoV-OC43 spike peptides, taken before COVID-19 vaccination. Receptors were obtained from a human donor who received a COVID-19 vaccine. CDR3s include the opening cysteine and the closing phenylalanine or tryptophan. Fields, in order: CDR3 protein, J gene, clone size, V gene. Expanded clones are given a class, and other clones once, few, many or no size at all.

CDR3: CATGASGTRNQPQHF; J: TRBJ1-5; size: NA; V: TRBV24-1
CDR3: CASSLGQSAEQFF; J: TRBJ2-1; size: NA; V: TRBV11-3
CDR3: CASSDGGESYEQYF; J: TRBJ2-7; size: NA; V: TRBV25-1
CDR3: CASSTGTGDGYTF; J: TRBJ1-2; size: NA; V: TRBV19
CDR3: CASSPQGLARASTDTQYF; J: TRBJ2-3; size: NA; V: TRBV4-1
CDR3: CASSKGHYNSPLHF; J: TRBJ1-6; size: NA; V: TRBV11-2
CDR3: CASSVQRGGIDTQYF; J: TRBJ2-3; size: medium-sized; V: TRBV9
CDR3: CASSLGPSGTQYF; J: TRBJ2-7; size: once; V: TRBV7-8
CDR3: CAWSGHRGRTDTQYF; J: TRBJ2-3; size: NA; V: TRBV30
CDR3: CASSIVGRPTYEQYF; J: TRBJ2-7; size: NA; V: TRBV19
CDR3: CASSLNRDHEQYF; J: TRBJ2-7; size: NA; V: TRBV11-3
CDR3: CASTPQNSNQPQHF; J: TRBJ1-5; size: NA; V: TRBV2
CDR3: CASSAAKIYNSPLHF; J: TRBJ1-6; size: NA; V: TRBV2
CDR3: CASSRRATGSGEKLFF; J: TRBJ1-4; size: NA; V: TRBV2
CDR3: CASRLAGDTDTQYF; J: TRBJ2-3; size: NA; V: TRBV6-4
CDR3: CASSQGTLSYSYEQYF; J: TRBJ2-7; size: medium-sized; V: TRBV4-1